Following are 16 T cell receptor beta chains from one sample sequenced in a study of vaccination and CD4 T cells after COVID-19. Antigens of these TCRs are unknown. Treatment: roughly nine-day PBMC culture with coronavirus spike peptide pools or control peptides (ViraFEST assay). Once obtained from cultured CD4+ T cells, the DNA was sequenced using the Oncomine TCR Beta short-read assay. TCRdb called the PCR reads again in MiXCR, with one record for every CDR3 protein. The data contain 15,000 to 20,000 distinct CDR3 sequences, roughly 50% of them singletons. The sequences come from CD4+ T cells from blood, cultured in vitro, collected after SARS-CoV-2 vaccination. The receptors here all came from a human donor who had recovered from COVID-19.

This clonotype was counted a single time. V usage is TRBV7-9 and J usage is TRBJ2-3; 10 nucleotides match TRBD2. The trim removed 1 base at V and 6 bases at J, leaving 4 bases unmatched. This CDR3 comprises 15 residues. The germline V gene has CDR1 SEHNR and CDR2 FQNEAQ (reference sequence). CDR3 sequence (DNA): TGTGCCAGCAGCTTAGGACTAGCGGGCGGGGATACGCAGTATTTT. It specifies CASSLGLAGGDTQYF.

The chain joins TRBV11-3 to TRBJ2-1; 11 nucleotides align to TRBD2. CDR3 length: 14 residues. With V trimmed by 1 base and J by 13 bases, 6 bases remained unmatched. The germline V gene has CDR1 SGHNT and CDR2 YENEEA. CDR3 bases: TGTGCCAGCAGCTTAGGATTTAGCGGGAGGGATCAGTTCTTC. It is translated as CASSLGFSGRDQFF.

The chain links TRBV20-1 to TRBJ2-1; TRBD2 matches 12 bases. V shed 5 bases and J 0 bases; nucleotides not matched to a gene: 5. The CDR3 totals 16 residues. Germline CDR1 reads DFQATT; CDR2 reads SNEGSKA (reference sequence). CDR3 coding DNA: TGCAGTGCTCGGACTAGCGGGAATCCCTCCTACAATGAGCAGTTCTTC. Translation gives CSARTSGNPSYNEQFF.

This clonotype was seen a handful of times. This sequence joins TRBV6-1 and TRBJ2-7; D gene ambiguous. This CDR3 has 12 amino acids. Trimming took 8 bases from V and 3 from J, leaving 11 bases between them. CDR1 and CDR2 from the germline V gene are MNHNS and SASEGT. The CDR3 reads CASSSYDYEQYF. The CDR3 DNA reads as TGTGCCAGCTCCTCCTACGACTACGAGCAGTACTTC.

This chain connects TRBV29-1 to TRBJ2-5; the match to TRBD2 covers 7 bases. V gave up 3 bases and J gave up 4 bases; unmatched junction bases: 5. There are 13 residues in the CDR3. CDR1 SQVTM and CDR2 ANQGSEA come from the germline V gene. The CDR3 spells CSVEGEGRETQYF. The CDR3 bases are TGCAGCGTTGAGGGGGAGGGCAGAGAGACCCAGTACTTC.

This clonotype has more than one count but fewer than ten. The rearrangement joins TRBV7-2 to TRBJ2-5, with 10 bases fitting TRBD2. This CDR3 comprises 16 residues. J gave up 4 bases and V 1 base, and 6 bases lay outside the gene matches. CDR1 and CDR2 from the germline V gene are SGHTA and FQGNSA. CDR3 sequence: CASSLDKRGGRETQYF. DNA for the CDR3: TGTGCCAGCAGCTTAGATAAGCGGGGGGGCCGAGAGACCCAGTACTTC. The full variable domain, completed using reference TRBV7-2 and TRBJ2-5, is GAGVSQSPSNKVTEKGKDVELRCDPISGHTALYWYRQSLGQGLEFLIYFQGNSAPDKSGLPSDRFSAERTGGSVSTLTIQRTQQEDSAVYLCASSLDKRGGRETQYFGPGTRLLVL.

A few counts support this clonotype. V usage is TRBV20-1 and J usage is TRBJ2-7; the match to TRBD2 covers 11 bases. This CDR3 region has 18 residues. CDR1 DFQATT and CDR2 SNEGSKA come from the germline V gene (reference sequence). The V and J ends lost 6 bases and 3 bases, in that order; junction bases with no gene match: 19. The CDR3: CSASSWPPGTSGFYEQYF. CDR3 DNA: TGCAGTGCCAGTTCCTGGCCGCCCGGGACTAGCGGCTTCTACGAGCAGTACTTC.

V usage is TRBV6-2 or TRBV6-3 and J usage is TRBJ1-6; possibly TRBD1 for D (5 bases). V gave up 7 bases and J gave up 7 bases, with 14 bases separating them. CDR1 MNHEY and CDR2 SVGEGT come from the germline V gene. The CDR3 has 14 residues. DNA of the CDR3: TGTGCCAGCACCCCCGGAGGGGTAAATTCACCCCTCCACTTT. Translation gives CASTPGGVNSPLHF.

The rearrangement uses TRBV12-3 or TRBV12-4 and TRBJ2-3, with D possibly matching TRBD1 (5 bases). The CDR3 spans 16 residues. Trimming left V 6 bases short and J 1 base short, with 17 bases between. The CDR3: CASRPGAGSGTDTQYF. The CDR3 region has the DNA TGTGCCAGCAGACCTGGCGCAGGGTCGGGCACAGATACGCAGTATTTT.

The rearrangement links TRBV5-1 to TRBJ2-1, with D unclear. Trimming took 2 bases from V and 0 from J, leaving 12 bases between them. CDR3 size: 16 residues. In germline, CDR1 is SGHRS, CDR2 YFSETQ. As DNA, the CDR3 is TGCGCCAGCAGCTTCACTGGGTCTAGCTCCTACAATGAGCAGTTCTTC. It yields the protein CASSFTGSSSYNEQFF. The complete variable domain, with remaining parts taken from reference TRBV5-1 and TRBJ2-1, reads KAGVTQTPRYLIKTRGQQVTLSCSPISGHRSVSWYQQTPGQGLQFLFEYFSETQRNKGNFPGRFSGRQFSNSRSEMNVSTLELGDSALYLCASSFTGSSSYNEQFFGPGTRLTVL.

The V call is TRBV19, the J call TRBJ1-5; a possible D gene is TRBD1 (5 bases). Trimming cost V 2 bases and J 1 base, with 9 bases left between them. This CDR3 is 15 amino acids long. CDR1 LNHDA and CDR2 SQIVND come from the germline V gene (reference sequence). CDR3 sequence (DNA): TGTGCCAGTAGTATACGGGGGGTCAGCAATCAGCCCCAGCATTTT. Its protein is CASSIRGVSNQPQHF.

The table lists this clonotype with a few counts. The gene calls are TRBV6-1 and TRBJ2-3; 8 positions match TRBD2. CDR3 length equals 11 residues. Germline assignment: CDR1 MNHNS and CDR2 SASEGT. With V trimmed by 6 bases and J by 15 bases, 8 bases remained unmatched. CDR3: CASSPREGLYF. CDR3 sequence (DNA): TGTGCCAGCAGCCCCCGGGAGGGCCTTTATTTT.

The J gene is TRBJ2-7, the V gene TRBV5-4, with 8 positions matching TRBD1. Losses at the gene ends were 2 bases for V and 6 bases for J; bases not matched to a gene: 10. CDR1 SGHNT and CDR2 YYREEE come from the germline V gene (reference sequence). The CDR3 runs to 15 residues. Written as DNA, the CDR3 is TGTGCCAGCAGCTTTCAAGGCCCCGGGACAGGCGAGCAGTACTTC. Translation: CASSFQGPGTGEQYF.

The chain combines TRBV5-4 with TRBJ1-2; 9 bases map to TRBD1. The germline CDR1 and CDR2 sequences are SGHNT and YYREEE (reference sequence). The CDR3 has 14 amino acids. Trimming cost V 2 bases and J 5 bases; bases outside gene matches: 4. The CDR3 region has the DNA TGTGCCAGCAGCTTCGGGGACAGGGTATATGGCTACACCTTC. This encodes CASSFGDRVYGYTF.

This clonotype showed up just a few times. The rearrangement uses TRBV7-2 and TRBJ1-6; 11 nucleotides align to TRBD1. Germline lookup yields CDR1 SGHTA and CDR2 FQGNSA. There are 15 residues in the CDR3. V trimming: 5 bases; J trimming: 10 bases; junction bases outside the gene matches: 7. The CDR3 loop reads CASSVGTGGQSPLHF. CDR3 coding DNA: TGTGCCAGCAGCGTCGGGACAGGGGGTCAATCACCCCTCCACTTT.

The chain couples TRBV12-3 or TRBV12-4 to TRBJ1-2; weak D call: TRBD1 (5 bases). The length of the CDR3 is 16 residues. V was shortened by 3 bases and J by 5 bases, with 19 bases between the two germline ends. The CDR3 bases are TGTGCCAGCAGTTTCAAGGGAGGGACCCTCCAGTATGGCTACACCTTC. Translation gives CASSFKGGTLQYGYTF.